This TCR beta chain appears in the sequencing data of a study of cytomegalovirus exposure and HLA in healthy donors. PCR was performed using 60 Vbeta and 13 Jbeta primers. Measured with immunoSEQ multiplex PCR; TCRdb has only the in-frame clones, and not every one. The sample yields about 120,000 clones, roughly 9% seen once. In this sample, this clone turned up a few times. The sequence was obtained from a woman between 35 and 50 years old in good health and CMV-seropositive. Input material: PBMCs.

In DNA, the CDR3 is TGTGCCAGCTCACCGTCGGGGGGGAACACTGAAGCTTTCTTT. The encoded protein is CASSPSGGNTEAFF. This chain connects TRBV18 to TRBJ1-1; perhaps TRBD1 as D (5 bases). Trimming took off 3 bases at V and 1 base at J, with 9 bases between the two ends. CDR3 length: 14 amino acids. Germline CDR1 reads KGHSH; CDR2 reads LQKENI.